This T cell receptor beta chain comes out of a study of OX40 agonist ivuxolimab in advanced cancers. CDR1 is LNHNV, CDR2 YYDKDF, per germline (reference sequence). V lost 5 bases and J 3 bases, leaving 17 bases between the germline ends. The CDR3 is 16 residues long. Generated by immunoSEQ multiplex PCR, the TCRdb table keeps only in-frame clones and is missing some. The sample contains approximately 58,000 clones, under 95% of which appear only once. This clone appeared once. The V and J genes are TRBV15 and TRBJ2-1, with D maybe TRBD2 (5 bases). The TCR comes from an adult with an advanced solid tumor such as melanoma, head and neck, liver or kidney cancer. The sequencing used CD4+ or CD8+ T cells sorted from blood, collected in a trial of the OX40 agonist ivuxolimab. This CDR3 reads CATSAGVSRDYNEQFF. In DNA form, the CDR3 reads TGTGCCACCAGCGCCGGAGTGAGTCGGGACTACAATGAGCAGTTCTTC. The whole variable domain, remainder taken from reference TRBV15 and TRBJ2-1, is DAMVIQNPRYQVTQFGKPVTLSCSQTLNHNVMYWYQQKSSQAPKLLFHYYDKDFNNEADTPDNFQSRRPNTSFCFLDIRSPGLGDTAMYLCATSAGVSRDYNEQFFGPGTRLTVL.